A selection of T cell receptor beta chains follows, all from one sample in a study of T cell repertoires in cytomegalovirus infection. Each CDR3 protein is one row after TCRdb ran MiXCR on the reads. This sample has 350,000 to 550,000 distinct CDR3 sequences, with roughly a third found just once. The sample comprised PBMCs. The receptors derive from a human donor in good health (CMV status not recorded). Some clones in this sample may be carry-over from other donors' samples. The CDR3 runs from the conserved cysteine through the conserved F or W. A D gene is named only where the DNA matches it firmly. Clone size appears in some rows only: once, few, many, or a class for an expanded clone.

>TRBJ1-1|few|.|TRBV11-2
CASSFRPNTEAFF
TGTGCCAGCAGCTTTCGGCCCAACACTGAAGCTTTCTTT
>TRBJ2-6|many|TRBD2|TRBV12-3/TRBV12-4
CASSLGGAGANVLTF
TGTGCCAGCAGCTTGGGAGGGGCTGGGGCCAACGTCCTGACTTTC
>TRBJ2-1|.|TRBD2|TRBV18
CASSPPGLAGGLGQFF
TGTGCCAGCTCACCTCCAGGACTAGCGGGGGGTTTGGGACAGTTCTTC
>TRBJ1-1|.|.|TRBV12-3/TRBV12-4
CASSFNVLAAFF
TGTGCCAGCAGTTTTAATGTTCTTGCAGCTTTCTTT
>TRBJ2-5|.|.|TRBV2
CASSVLFVYQETQYF
TGTGCCAGCAGTGTACTCTTTGTCTACCAAGAGACCCAGTACTTC
>TRBJ2-1|.|TRBD1|TRBV7-9
CASSMDRLTYNEQFF
TGTGCCAGCAGCATGGACAGGCTTACCTACAATGAGCAGTTCTTC
>TRBJ2-1|few|TRBD2|TRBV6-2/TRBV6-3
CASSYPRTSGGPRTHNEQFF
TGTGCCAGCAGTTACCCGCGGACTAGCGGGGGGCCTCGGACGCACAATGAGCAGTTCTTC
>TRBJ1-2|.|TRBD1|TRBV28
CASSRSGWGTGNGYTF
TGTGCCAGCAGCCGAAGCGGGTGGGGGACAGGGAATGGCTACACCTTC
>TRBJ2-1|few|.|TRBV7-8
CASSLWTGKGGDEQFF
TGTGCCAGCAGCCTCTGGACTGGGAAAGGGGGGGATGAGCAGTTCTTC
>TRBJ2-1|.|.|TRBV7-8
CASSLAGRQRYNEQFF
TGTGCCAGCAGCTTAGCGGGGCGACAGCGATACAATGAGCAGTTCTTC
>TRBJ1-5|.|TRBD1|TRBV10-3
CASQDRDNNQPQHF
TGTGCCTCCCAGGACAGGGACAACAATCAGCCCCAGCATTTT
>TRBJ2-3|.|.|TRBV9
CASSVGLAADTQYF
TGTGCCAGCAGCGTAGGGCTAGCAGCAGATACGCAGTATTTT
>TRBJ2-3|many|.|TRBV7-8
CASSLSGGPRDTQYF
TGTGCCAGCTCCCTCTCCGGGGGTCCCCGAGATACGCAGTATTTT
>TRBJ1-1|many|.|TRBV12-3/TRBV12-4
CASRRGGSTEAFF
TGTGCCAGCAGAAGAGGGGGGAGCACTGAAGCTTTCTTT
>TRBJ2-5|.|.|TRBV11-2
CASSPVHQETQYF
TGTGCCAGCAGCCCGGTACATCAAGAGACCCAGTACTTC
>TRBJ2-7|.|.|TRBV4-1
CASSQDLGREQYF
TGCGCCAGCAGCCAAGATTTGGGGAGGGAGCAGTACTTC
>TRBJ1-4|once|.|TRBV6-5
CASSYEQGEKLFF
TGTGCCAGCAGTTACGAACAGGGTGAAAAACTGTTTTTT
>TRBJ1-6|many|.|TRBV7-8
CASSLAKAGPLSTPLHF
TGTGCCAGCAGCTTAGCGAAGGCGGGACCCTTGTCTACACCCCTCCACTTT
>TRBJ1-5|.|.|TRBV24-1
CATKGGGNNQPQHF
TGTGCCACCAAAGGCGGCGGAAACAATCAGCCCCAGCATTTT
>TRBJ1-2|.|.|TRBV27
CASSPWGLTGNGYTF
TGTGCCAGCAGCCCTTGGGGCCTCACAGGGAATGGCTACACCTTC
>TRBJ2-1|.|TRBD2|TRBV4-1
CASSQMGPGGVAWEQFF
TGCGCCAGCAGCCAGATGGGCCCCGGGGGGGTGGCGTGGGAGCAGTTCTTC
>TRBJ2-1|few|.|TRBV29-1
CSVLHTGKSSYNEQFF
TGCAGCGTATTACATACAGGGAAATCTTCCTACAATGAGCAGTTCTTC
>TRBJ2-7|few|TRBD2|TRBV15
CATSRSGLAGAYYEQYF
TGTGCCACCAGCAGATCCGGACTAGCGGGGGCCTACTACGAGCAGTACTTC
>TRBJ2-5|few|.|TRBV27
CASSPRGVPETQYF
TGTGCCAGCAGTCCTAGGGGCGTTCCGGAGACCCAGTACTTC
>TRBJ2-7|many|.|TRBV6-2/TRBV6-3
CASSPQSLARTYEQYF
TGTGCCAGCAGTCCCCAGTCTCTAGCAAGGACCTACGAGCAGTACTTC
>TRBJ2-6|many|.|TRBV6-1
CASSENTGSGANVLTF
TGTGCCAGCAGTGAAAATACGGGGTCTGGGGCCAACGTCCTGACTTTC
>TRBJ2-7|.|TRBD1|TRBV4-1
CASSHQQGHEQYF
TGCGCCAGCAGCCATCAACAGGGGCACGAGCAGTACTTC
>TRBJ1-3|few|.|TRBV2
CASETRQLSGNTIYF
TGTGCCAGCGAGACTCGCCAGCTCTCTGGAAACACCATATATTTT
>TRBJ1-3|few|.|TRBV28
CASSLRGYSGNTIYF
TGTGCCAGCAGTTTAAGGGGTTACTCTGGAAACACCATATATTTT
>TRBJ2-3|few|.|TRBV28
CASSLGVTTDTQYF
TGTGCCAGCAGTTTAGGGGTTACTACAGATACGCAGTATTTT
>TRBJ2-6|.|.|TRBV20-1
CSARTAHSGANVLTF
TGCAGTGCCCGGACAGCCCACTCTGGGGCCAACGTCCTGACTTTC
>TRBJ2-1|few|TRBD1|TRBV24-1
CATSDSYGTGMTSYNEQFF
TGTGCCACCAGTGATTCGTATGGGACAGGGATGACTTCCTACAATGAGCAGTTCTTC
>TRBJ2-7|once|.|TRBV5-6
CASGRWGGLSYEQYF
TGTGCCAGCGGCAGATGGGGTGGCCTCTCCTACGAGCAGTACTTC
>TRBJ2-7|.|.|TRBV6-2/TRBV6-3
CASSPQGPPLSYEQYF
TGTGCCAGCAGCCCACAAGGACCGCCGCTCTCCTACGAGCAGTACTTC
>TRBJ1-6|many|TRBD1|TRBV7-6
CASSLLIPSNRGGSYNSPLHF
TGTGCCAGCAGCTTATTAATCCCCTCAAACAGGGGAGGGTCCTATAATTCACCCCTCCACTTT
>TRBJ2-5|.|.|TRBV5-1
CASSLGQEEETQYF
TGCGCCAGCAGCTTGGGACAGGAGGAAGAGACCCAGTACTTC
>TRBJ2-7|few|.|TRBV28
CASSPPGVHSSYEQYF
TGTGCCAGCAGTCCCCCGGGGGTACACTCTTCCTACGAGCAGTACTTC
>TRBJ1-1|.|.|TRBV4-3
CASSQDPRGSEAFF
TGCGCCAGCAGCCAAGATCCAAGGGGCTCTGAAGCTTTCTTT
>TRBJ1-4|.|TRBD1|TRBV19
CASSTPYGTGSEKLFF
TGTGCCAGTAGTACACCTTACGGGACAGGGAGTGAAAAACTGTTTTTT
>TRBJ2-3|.|TRBD1|TRBV6-2/TRBV6-3
CASSYTRQGNTDTQYF
TGTGCCAGCAGTTACACGAGACAGGGAAACACAGATACGCAGTATTTT
>TRBJ2-1|few|TRBD2|TRBV28
CASSSLTGLAGDLFNEQFF
TGTGCCAGCAGTTCGCTGACGGGACTAGCGGGGGATCTGTTCAATGAGCAGTTCTTC
>TRBJ2-7|many|.|TRBV7-8
CASSSPSGHISYEQYF
TGTGCCAGCAGCTCCCCGTCGGGACACATTTCTTACGAGCAGTACTTC
>TRBJ1-6|.|.|TRBV28
CASSSVSSPLHF
TGTGCCAGCAGTTCTGTTTCTTCACCCCTCCACTTT